This TCR beta chain was documented in a study of PD-L1 blockade in urothelial cancer. Study information: Treatment start was followed by blood analysis at 3 weeks (second dose) and again at 6 weeks.

V gave up 3 bases and J gave up 4 bases; unmatched junction bases: 5. This CDR3 is 13 amino acids long. Looked up from germline, CDR1 is SQVTM and CDR2 is ANQGSEA. Clones were sequenced by immunoSEQ multiplex PCR, and TCRdb holds only the in-frame ones, with some missing. Among 56,000 or so clones listed, approximately 83% were seen once. Time point reported: pretreatment peripheral blood. The V call is TRBV29-1, the J call TRBJ1-1; 7 bases map to TRBD1. The source is a man between 65 and 80 years old with urothelial cancer. Sequenced here: PBMCs, sampled around atezolizumab (anti-PD-L1) treatment. CDR3 loop: CSVERGRVTEAFF. The CDR3 coding sequence is TGCAGCGTTGAGAGGGGGCGAGTCACTGAAGCTTTCTTT. Together with reference TRBV29-1 and TRBJ1-1, the CDR3 gives the full variable domain: SAVISQKPSRDICQRGTSLTIQCQVDSQVTMMFWYRQQPGQSLTLIATANQGSEATYESGFVIDKFPISRPNLTFSTLTVSNMSPEDSSIYLCSVERGRVTEAFFGQGTRLTVV.